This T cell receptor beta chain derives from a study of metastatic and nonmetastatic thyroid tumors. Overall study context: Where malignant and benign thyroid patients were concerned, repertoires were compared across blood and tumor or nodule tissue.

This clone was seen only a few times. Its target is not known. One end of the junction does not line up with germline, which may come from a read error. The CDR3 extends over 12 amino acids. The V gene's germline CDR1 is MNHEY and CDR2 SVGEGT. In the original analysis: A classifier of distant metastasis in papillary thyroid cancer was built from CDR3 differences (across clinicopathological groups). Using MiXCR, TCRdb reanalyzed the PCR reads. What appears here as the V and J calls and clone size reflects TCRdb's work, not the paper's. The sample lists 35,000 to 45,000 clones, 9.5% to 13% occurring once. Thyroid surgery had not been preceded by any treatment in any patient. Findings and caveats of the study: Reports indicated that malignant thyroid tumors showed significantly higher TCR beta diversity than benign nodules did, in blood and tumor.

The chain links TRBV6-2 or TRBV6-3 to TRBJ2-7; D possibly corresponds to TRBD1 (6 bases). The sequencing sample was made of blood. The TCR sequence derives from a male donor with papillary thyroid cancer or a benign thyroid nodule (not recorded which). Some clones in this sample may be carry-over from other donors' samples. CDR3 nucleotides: TGTGCCACAGGGGAGTGCCCCTACGAGAAGTACTTC. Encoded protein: CATGECPYEKYF.